A selection of T cell receptor beta chains follows, all from one sample in a study of OX40 agonist ivuxolimab in advanced cancers. TCRdb's table, derived via immunoSEQ multiplex PCR, lists solely in-frame clones and lacks some. This sample carries some 100,000 clones, 80% to 85% of them seen once, and the ten largest clones take roughly 1.1%. The sequencing used CD4+ or CD8+ T cells sorted from blood, collected in a trial of the OX40 agonist ivuxolimab. All receptors derive from an adult with an advanced solid tumor such as melanoma, head and neck, liver or kidney cancer. CDR3s include the opening cysteine and the closing phenylalanine or tryptophan. D genes are given only for firm matches. Clone size is given for some rows only: seen once, a few or many times, or a class if the clone is expanded.

D gene: .
clone size: few
J gene: TRBJ1-1
V gene: TRBV18
CDR3 protein: CASSINRVSEAFF
CDR3 DNA: TGTGCCAGCTCCATAAACAGGGTAAGCGAAGCTTTCTTT

D gene: TRBD1
clone size: .
J gene: TRBJ2-7
V gene: TRBV10-3
CDR3 protein: CAIARDSTYEQYF
CDR3 DNA: TGTGCCATCGCCAGGGACAGTACCTACGAGCAGTACTTC

D gene: .
clone size: .
J gene: TRBJ1-1
V gene: TRBV9
CDR3 protein: CASSPTQGSYTEAFF
CDR3 DNA: TGTGCCAGCAGCCCCACACAGGGATCCTACACTGAAGCTTTCTTT

D gene: .
clone size: once
J gene: TRBJ2-1
V gene: TRBV19
CDR3 protein: CASSISNGEQFF
CDR3 DNA: TGTGCCAGTAGTATTTCTAATGGTGAGCAGTTCTTC

D gene: .
clone size: .
J gene: TRBJ2-3
V gene: TRBV11-2
CDR3 protein: CASTSLGSTDTQYF
CDR3 DNA: TGTGCCAGCACCTCTTTAGGGAGCACAGATACGCAGTATTTT

D gene: TRBD2
clone size: .
J gene: TRBJ2-1
V gene: TRBV5-1
CDR3 protein: CASSLAMGGTLSSYNEQFF
CDR3 DNA: TGCGCCAGCAGCTTGGCCATGGGAGGGACTTTAAGCTCCTACAATGAGCAGTTCTTC

D gene: TRBD1
clone size: once
J gene: TRBJ1-6
V gene: TRBV5-6
CDR3 protein: CASSSRDRGYSPLHF
CDR3 DNA: TGTGCCAGCAGCTCCCGGGACAGGGGGTATTCACCCCTCCACTTT

D gene: .
clone size: .
J gene: TRBJ1-2
V gene: TRBV19
CDR3 protein: CASKGLGAGTTNYGYTF
CDR3 DNA: TGTGCCAGTAAAGGTCTAGGGGCAGGGACTACCAATTATGGCTACACCTTC

D gene: TRBD2
clone size: .
J gene: TRBJ2-2
V gene: TRBV7-9
CDR3 protein: CASSPSGMNTGELFF
CDR3 DNA: TGTGCCAGCAGTCCTAGCGGAATGAACACCGGGGAGCTGTTTTTT

D gene: TRBD1
clone size: once
J gene: TRBJ1-6
V gene: TRBV28
CDR3 protein: CASTLPGQGASPLHF
CDR3 DNA: TGTGCCAGCACCCTCCCGGGACAGGGTGCTTCACCCCTCCACTTT

D gene: .
clone size: .
J gene: TRBJ2-5
V gene: TRBV11-2
CDR3 protein: CASSSLRGYQETQYF
CDR3 DNA: TGTGCCAGCAGCTCCCTGAGGGGGTACCAAGAGACCCAGTACTTC

D gene: .
clone size: .
J gene: TRBJ2-1
V gene: TRBV5-1
CDR3 protein: CASSTGAWDNEQFF
CDR3 DNA: TGCGCCAGCAGTACGGGAGCCTGGGACAATGAGCAGTTCTTC

D gene: TRBD2
clone size: .
J gene: TRBJ2-3
V gene: TRBV7-8
CDR3 protein: CASSSKKGSGGGTDTQYF
CDR3 DNA: TGTGCCAGCAGCTCGAAAAAAGGGAGCGGGGGGGGCACAGATACGCAGTATTTT

D gene: TRBD1
clone size: few
J gene: TRBJ1-6
V gene: TRBV7-2
CDR3 protein: CASSLVGTGVNSPLHF
CDR3 DNA: TGTGCCAGCAGCTTAGTAGGGACAGGGGTTAATTCACCCCTCCACTTT

D gene: .
clone size: few
J gene: TRBJ1-5
V gene: TRBV19
CDR3 protein: CASSNSEPQHF
CDR3 DNA: TGTGCCAGTAGTAACTCAGAGCCCCAGCATTTT

D gene: .
clone size: .
J gene: TRBJ2-3
V gene: TRBV19
CDR3 protein: CASSMVRPDTQYF
CDR3 DNA: TGTGCCAGTAGTATGGTCCGGCCAGATACGCAGTATTTT

D gene: TRBD2
clone size: .
J gene: TRBJ2-5
V gene: TRBV30
CDR3 protein: CAWSVRGSGGGGETQYF
CDR3 DNA: TGTGCCTGGAGTGTACGGGGCAGCGGGGGAGGAGGAGAGACCCAGTACTTC

D gene: .
clone size: .
J gene: TRBJ1-6
V gene: TRBV18
CDR3 protein: CASSPDINSPLHF
CDR3 DNA: TGTGCCAGCTCACCGGACATAAATTCACCCCTCCACTTT

D gene: .
clone size: .
J gene: TRBJ1-1
V gene: TRBV5-1
CDR3 protein: CASSLASGTEAFF
CDR3 DNA: TGCGCCAGCAGCTTGGCCAGTGGCACTGAAGCTTTCTTT

D gene: TRBD1
clone size: .
J gene: TRBJ1-6
V gene: TRBV5-1
CDR3 protein: CASSTSGTGGDSPLHF
CDR3 DNA: TGCGCCAGCAGCACCTCCGGGACAGGGGGAGACTCACCCCTCCACTTT

D gene: .
clone size: .
J gene: TRBJ1-5
V gene: TRBV7-8
CDR3 protein: CATGAVAGDQPQHF
CDR3 DNA: TGTGCCACTGGGGCGGTAGCAGGAGACCAGCCCCAGCATTTT

D gene: .
clone size: .
J gene: TRBJ2-5
V gene: TRBV6-1
CDR3 protein: CASFRGSLPETQYF
CDR3 DNA: TGTGCCAGCTTCCGAGGCTCTCTACCCGAGACCCAGTACTTC